This TCR beta chain was sequenced during a study of blood T cells in healthy people across ages. Study overall: When template switching was applied, about one barcoded beta molecule was captured per two T cells.

The ends lost 4 bases at V and 4 bases at J; junction bases unmatched: 9. Per the germline V gene, CDR1 is SGHKS and CDR2 is YYEKEE (reference sequence). This CDR3 has 16 residues. Then a second PCR, running roughly 6 to 11 cycles, was carried out with a sample-barcoded 5' primer and a J-beta primer mix. Every sample produced at least 3 million CDR3-containing paired-end reads. TCRdb analysed the 5' RACE reads with MiXCR anew, one entry per CDR3 protein. The sample contains around 900,000 distinct CDR3 sequences, less than 35% of which appear only once. This sequence was found in an elderly woman in good health. The sequencing sample was made of blood. J is TRBJ2-3 and V is TRBV5-5; 10 bases line up with TRBD1. The CDR3 is CASSLQTGGMADTQYF. CDR3 in DNA: TGTGCCAGCAGCCTTCAGACAGGGGGCATGGCAGATACGCAGTATTTT.